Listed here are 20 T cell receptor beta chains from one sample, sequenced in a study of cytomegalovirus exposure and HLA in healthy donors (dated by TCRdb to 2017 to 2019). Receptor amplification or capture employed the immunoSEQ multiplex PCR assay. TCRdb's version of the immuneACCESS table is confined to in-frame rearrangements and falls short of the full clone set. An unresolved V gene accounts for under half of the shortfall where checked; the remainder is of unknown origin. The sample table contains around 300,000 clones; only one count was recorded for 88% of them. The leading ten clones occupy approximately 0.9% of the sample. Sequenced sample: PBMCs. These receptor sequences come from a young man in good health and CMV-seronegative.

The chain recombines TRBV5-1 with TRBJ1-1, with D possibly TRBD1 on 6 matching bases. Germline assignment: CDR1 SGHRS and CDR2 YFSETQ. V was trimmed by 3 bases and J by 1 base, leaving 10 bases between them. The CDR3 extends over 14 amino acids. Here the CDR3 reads CASSSPGQNTEAFF. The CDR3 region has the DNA TGCGCCAGCAGCTCTCCGGGACAGAACACTGAAGCTTTCTTT. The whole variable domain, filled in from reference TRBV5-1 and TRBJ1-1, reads KAGVTQTPRYLIKTRGQQVTLSCSPISGHRSVSWYQQTPGQGLQFLFEYFSETQRNKGNFPGRFSGRQFSNSRSEMNVSTLELGDSALYLCASSSPGQNTEAFFGQGTRLTVV.

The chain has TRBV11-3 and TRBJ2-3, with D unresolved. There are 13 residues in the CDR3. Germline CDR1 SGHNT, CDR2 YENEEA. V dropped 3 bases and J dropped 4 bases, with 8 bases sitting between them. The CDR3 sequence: CASSLSSPDTQYF. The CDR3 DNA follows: TGTGCCAGCAGCTTGAGCTCTCCAGATACGCAGTATTTT.

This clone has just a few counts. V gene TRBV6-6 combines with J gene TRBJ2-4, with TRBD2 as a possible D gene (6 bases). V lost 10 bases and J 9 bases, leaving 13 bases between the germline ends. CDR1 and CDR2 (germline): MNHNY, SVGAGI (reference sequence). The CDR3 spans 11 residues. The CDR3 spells CAILASSIQYF. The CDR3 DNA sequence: TGTGCCATACTAGCTTCTAGCATTCAGTACTTC.

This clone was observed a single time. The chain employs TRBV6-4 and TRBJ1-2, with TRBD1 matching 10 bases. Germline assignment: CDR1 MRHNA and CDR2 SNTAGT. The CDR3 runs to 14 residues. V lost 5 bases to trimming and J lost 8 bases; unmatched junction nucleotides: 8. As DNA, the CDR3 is TGTGCCAGCAGTTCAACCGGGACAGGGGTCGGCTACACCTTC. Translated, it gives CASSSTGTGVGYTF.

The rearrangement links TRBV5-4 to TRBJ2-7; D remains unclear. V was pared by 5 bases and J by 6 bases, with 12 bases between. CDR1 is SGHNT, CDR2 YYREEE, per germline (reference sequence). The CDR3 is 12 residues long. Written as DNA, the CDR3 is TGTGCCAGCAGTCCTTCTCCGGGCGAGCAGTACTTC. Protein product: CASSPSPGEQYF.

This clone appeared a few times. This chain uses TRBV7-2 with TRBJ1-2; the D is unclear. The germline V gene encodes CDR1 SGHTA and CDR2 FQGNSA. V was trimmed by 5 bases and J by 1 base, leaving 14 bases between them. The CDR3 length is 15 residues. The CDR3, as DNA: TGTGCCAGCAGCCCTGGAACAGACGGTAACTATGGCTACACCTTC. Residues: CASSPGTDGNYGYTF.

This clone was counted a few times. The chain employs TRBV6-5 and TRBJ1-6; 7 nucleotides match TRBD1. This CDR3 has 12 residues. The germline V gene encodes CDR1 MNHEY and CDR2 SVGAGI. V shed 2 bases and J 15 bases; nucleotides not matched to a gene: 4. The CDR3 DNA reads TGTGCCAGCAGTTACCGGACAGGATACCTCCACTTT. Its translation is CASSYRTGYLHF.

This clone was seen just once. Written as DNA, the CDR3 is TGTGCCAGCAGCTTGGGCGGCGGGGGCCAATACGAGCAGTACTTC. Translating gives CASSLGGGGQYEQYF. The chain couples TRBV5-4 to TRBJ2-7; the D gene is possibly TRBD2 (7 bases). The V end lost 0 bases, the J end lost 4 bases, and 14 bases lay between the germline ends. Germline V gene sequence: CDR1 SGHNT, CDR2 YYREEE (reference sequence). The CDR3 runs 15 residues.

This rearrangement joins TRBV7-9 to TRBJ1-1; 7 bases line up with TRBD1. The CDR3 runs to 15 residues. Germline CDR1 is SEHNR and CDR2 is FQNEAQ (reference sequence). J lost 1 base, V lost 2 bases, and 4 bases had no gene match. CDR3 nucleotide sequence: TGTGCCAGCAGCTTAATAGGGGGCGCGAACACTGAAGCTTTCTTT. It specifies CASSLIGGANTEAFF.

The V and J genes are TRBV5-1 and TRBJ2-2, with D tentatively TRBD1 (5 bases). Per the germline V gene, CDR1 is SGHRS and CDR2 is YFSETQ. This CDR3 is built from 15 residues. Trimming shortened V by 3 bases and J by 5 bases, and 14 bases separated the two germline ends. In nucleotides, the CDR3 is TGCGCCAGCAGCTCTGACAGCTCATTAACCGGGGAGCTGTTTTTT. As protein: CASSSDSSLTGELFF.

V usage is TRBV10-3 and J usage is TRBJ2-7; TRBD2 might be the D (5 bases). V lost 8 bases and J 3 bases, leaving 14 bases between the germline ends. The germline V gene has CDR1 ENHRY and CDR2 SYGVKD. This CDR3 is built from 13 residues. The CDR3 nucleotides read TGTGCCATCGGGAAAGACGGGATCTACGAGCAGTACTTC. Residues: CAIGKDGIYEQYF.

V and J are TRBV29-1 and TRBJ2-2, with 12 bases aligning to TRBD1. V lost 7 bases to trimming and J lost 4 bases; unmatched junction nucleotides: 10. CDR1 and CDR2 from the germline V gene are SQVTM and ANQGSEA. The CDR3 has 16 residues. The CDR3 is CSAGQGALRITGELFF. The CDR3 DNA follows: TGCAGCGCGGGACAGGGGGCTTTACGTATCACCGGGGAGCTGTTTTTT.

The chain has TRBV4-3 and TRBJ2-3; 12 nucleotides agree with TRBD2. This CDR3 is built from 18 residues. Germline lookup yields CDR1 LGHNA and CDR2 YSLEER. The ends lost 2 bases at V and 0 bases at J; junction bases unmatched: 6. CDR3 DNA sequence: TGCGCCAGCAGCCAAAGTACTAGCGGGGGGAGTAGCACAGATACGCAGTATTTT. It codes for CASSQSTSGGSSTDTQYF.

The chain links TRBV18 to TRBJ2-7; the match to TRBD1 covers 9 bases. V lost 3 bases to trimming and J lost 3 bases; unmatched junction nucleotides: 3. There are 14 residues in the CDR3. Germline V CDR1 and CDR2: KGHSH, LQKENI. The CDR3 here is CASSPGTGFYEQYF. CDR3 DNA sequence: TGTGCCAGCTCACCCGGGACAGGGTTCTACGAGCAGTACTTC.

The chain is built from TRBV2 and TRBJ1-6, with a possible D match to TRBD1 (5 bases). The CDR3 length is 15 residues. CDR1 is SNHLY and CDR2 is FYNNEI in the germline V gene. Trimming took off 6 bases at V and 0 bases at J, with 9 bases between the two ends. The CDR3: CASSSDNSYNSPLHF. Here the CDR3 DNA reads TGTGCCAGCAGCTCGGACAACTCCTATAATTCACCCCTCCACTTT.

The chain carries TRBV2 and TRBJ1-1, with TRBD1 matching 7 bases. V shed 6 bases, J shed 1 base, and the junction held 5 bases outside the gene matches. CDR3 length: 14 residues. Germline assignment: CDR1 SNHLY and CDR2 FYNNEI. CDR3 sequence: CASRGQSWNTEAFF. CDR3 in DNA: TGTGCCAGCAGGGGACAGAGTTGGAACACTGAAGCTTTCTTT.

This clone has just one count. CDR3 loop: CASSFRGAARNTEAFF. Here the CDR3 DNA reads TGTGCCAGCAGTTTTCGGGGGGCGGCGAGGAACACTGAAGCTTTCTTT. This rearrangement joins TRBV27 to TRBJ1-1; possible D gene TRBD1, 6 bases. The CDR3 has 16 residues. Germline lookup yields CDR1 MNHEY and CDR2 SMNVEV (reference sequence). Trimming stripped 3 bases from V and 1 base from J, with 15 bases between.

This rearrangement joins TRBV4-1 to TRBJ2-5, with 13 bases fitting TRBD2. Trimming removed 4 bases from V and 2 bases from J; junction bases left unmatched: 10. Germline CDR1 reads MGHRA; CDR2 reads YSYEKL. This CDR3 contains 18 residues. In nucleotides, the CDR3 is TGCGCCAGCAGCCCCCGACTAGCGGGGGGATCAAGGCAAGAGACCCAGTACTTC. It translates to CASSPRLAGGSRQETQYF.

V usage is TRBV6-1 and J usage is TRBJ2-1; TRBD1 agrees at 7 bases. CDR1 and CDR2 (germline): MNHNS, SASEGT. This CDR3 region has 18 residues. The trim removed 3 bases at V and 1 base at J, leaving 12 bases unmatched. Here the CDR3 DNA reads TGTGCCAGCAGTGAGGCGCTCCTGGGACAGAAGTCCTACAATGAGCAGTTCTTC. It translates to CASSEALLGQKSYNEQFF.

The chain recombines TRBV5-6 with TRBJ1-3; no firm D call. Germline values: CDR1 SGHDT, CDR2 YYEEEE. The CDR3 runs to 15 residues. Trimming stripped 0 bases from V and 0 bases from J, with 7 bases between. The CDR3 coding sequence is TGTGCCAGCAGCTTGGACAGATACTCTGGAAACACCATATATTTT. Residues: CASSLDRYSGNTIYF.